These T cell receptor beta chains were read from a single sample in a study of human T cells and chemical hapten exposure. TCRdb recomputed calls from the RACE reads with MiXCR, one row per CDR3 protein. The table records 96,000 or so distinct CDR3 sequences, about 9.3% of them present only once. Sequences were derived from whole blood, sampled in connection with sensitization to the hapten diphenylcyclopropenone (DPC). The origin of the receptors is a woman between 40 and 55 years old with alopecia areata. Some clones in this sample may be carry-over from other donors' samples. CDR3s include the opening cysteine and the closing phenylalanine or tryptophan. The D gene is left open where the match is weak. Rows give clone size only sometimes, using once, few, many, or a class for an expanded clone.

length: 19
size: few
D: TRBD2
J: TRBJ2-3
V: TRBV5-6
CDR3: CASSFEGLAGGARTDTQYF
DNA: TGTGCCAGCAGCTTCGAGGGACTAGCGGGAGGAGCGCGTACAGATACGCAGTATTTT

length: 12
size: many
D: .
J: TRBJ2-7
V: TRBV6-6
CDR3: CASSSGGEREYF
DNA: TGTGCCAGCAGTTCAGGGGGGGAGCGGGAGTACTTC

length: 15
size: .
D: .
J: TRBJ2-1
V: TRBV12-3/TRBV12-4
CDR3: CASNPSGTLYDEQFF
DNA: TGTGCCAGCAACCCTTCCGGGACACTTTACGATGAGCAGTTCTTC

length: 16
size: many
D: .
J: TRBJ2-2
V: TRBV6-5
CDR3: CASSQRTPLNTGELFF
DNA: TGTGCCAGCAGCCAGCGGACTCCCTTAAACACCGGGGAGCTGTTTTTT

length: 15
size: .
D: TRBD1
J: TRBJ1-6
V: TRBV6-2/TRBV6-3
CDR3: CASSSPGQGHSPLHF
DNA: TGTGCCAGCAGTTCACCGGGACAGGGACATTCACCCCTCCACTTT

length: 14
size: .
D: .
J: TRBJ1-1
V: TRBV10-3
CDR3: CAIRASGVKTEAFF
DNA: TGTGCCATCAGGGCCTCAGGGGTGAAAACTGAAGCTTTCTTT

length: 15
size: .
D: .
J: TRBJ2-3
V: TRBV2
CDR3: CASSERRGSTDTQYF
DNA: TGTGCCAGCAGTGAAAGGCGGGGTAGCACAGATACGCAGTATTTT

length: 14
size: .
D: .
J: TRBJ1-1
V: TRBV7-2
CDR3: CASSKPLKRTEAFF
DNA: TGTGCCAGCAGCAAGCCCCTAAAACGGACTGAAGCTTTCTTT

length: 11
size: .
D: .
J: TRBJ1-1
V: TRBV29-1
CDR3: CSVQVEAEAFF
DNA: TGCAGCGTTCAAGTAGAGGCTGAAGCTTTCTTT

length: 19
size: .
D: TRBD1
J: TRBJ2-1
V: TRBV4-3
CDR3: CASSQRYPTRTGYRDEQFF
DNA: TGCGCCAGCAGCCAAAGATACCCCACTAGGACAGGGTATAGGGATGAGCAGTTCTTC

length: 14
size: .
D: .
J: TRBJ2-1
V: TRBV30
CDR3: CAWSFGGTQNEQFF
DNA: TGTGCCTGGAGCTTCGGAGGGACTCAGAATGAGCAGTTCTTC

length: 19
size: many
D: TRBD2
J: TRBJ2-3
V: TRBV7-2
CDR3: CASRSGGLAGGGRRDTQYF
DNA: TGTGCCAGCAGGTCAGGGGGACTAGCGGGAGGAGGTCGGAGAGATACGCAGTATTTT

length: 11
size: few
D: .
J: TRBJ2-7
V: TRBV20-1
CDR3: CSARLSHEQYF
DNA: TGCAGTGCCCGACTCTCCCACGAGCAGTACTTC

length: 17
size: many
D: TRBD1
J: TRBJ1-6
V: TRBV18
CDR3: CASSPLRTGGNNSPLHF
DNA: TGTGCCAGCTCACCCTTAAGGACAGGGGGCAATAATTCACCCCTCCACTTT

length: 18
size: many
D: TRBD2
J: TRBJ2-3
V: TRBV12-3/TRBV12-4
CDR3: CASSLFRFGRERGDTQYF
DNA: TGTGCCAGCAGTTTATTTAGGTTTGGGCGGGAGCGGGGAGATACGCAGTATTTT

length: 15
size: few
D: .
J: TRBJ2-7
V: TRBV4-3
CDR3: CASSQDWSGSYEQYF
DNA: TGCGCCAGCAGCCAAGATTGGTCTGGTTCCTACGAGCAGTACTTC

length: 16
size: many
D: .
J: TRBJ2-3
V: TRBV7-2
CDR3: CASSLAPPPGTDTQYF
DNA: TGTGCCAGCAGCTTAGCGCCGCCACCCGGCACAGATACGCAGTATTTT

length: 13
size: many
D: TRBD1
J: TRBJ2-5
V: TRBV7-2
CDR3: CASSRDREETQYF
DNA: TGTGCCAGCAGCCGGGACAGGGAAGAGACCCAGTACTTC

length: 15
size: many
D: TRBD2
J: TRBJ2-1
V: TRBV7-2
CDR3: CASSPTSGEGNEQFF
DNA: TGTGCCAGCAGCCCCACTAGCGGGGAAGGGAATGAGCAGTTCTTC

length: 13
size: many
D: .
J: TRBJ1-5
V: TRBV18
CDR3: CASSGAGNQPQHF
DNA: TGTGCCAGCTCAGGGGCTGGCAATCAGCCCCAGCATTTT

length: 14
size: few
D: .
J: TRBJ2-3
V: TRBV7-8
CDR3: CASSPHGGTDTQYF
DNA: TGTGCCAGCAGCCCCCATGGCGGGACAGATACGCAGTATTTT

length: 16
size: many
D: .
J: TRBJ2-5
V: TRBV11-3
CDR3: CASSPGRTAYQETQYF
DNA: TGTGCCAGCAGCCCGGGACGGACGGCGTACCAAGAGACCCAGTACTTC